This T cell receptor (beta chain) was identified during a study of blood T cell repertoires in COVID-19. For the study at large: The origin of the acute and convalescent COVID-19 samples was the United States, Italy and Spain. From T cells, B-cell-depleted T cells, or PBMCs came the material, which was cDNA or gDNA.

In this sample, this clone turned up a few times. Germline values: CDR1 MNHEY, CDR2 SVGAGI. Trimming cost V 1 base and J 6 bases, with 10 bases left between them. CDR3 size: 14 residues. Assay: immunoSEQ multiplex PCR; the TCRdb copy retains only in-frame clones and omits some. The sample lists approximately 150,000 clones, 60% to 85% occurring once. V usage is TRBV6-5 and J usage is TRBJ1-5; D may be TRBD1 (5 bases). Sequencing used peripheral blood. The receptor was derived from a man in his fifties or sixties with acute or convalescent COVID-19. CDR3 DNA sequence: TGTGCCAGCAGTTACTGGGGGGTAGGTCAGCCCCAGCATTTT. It encodes CASSYWGVGQPQHF.